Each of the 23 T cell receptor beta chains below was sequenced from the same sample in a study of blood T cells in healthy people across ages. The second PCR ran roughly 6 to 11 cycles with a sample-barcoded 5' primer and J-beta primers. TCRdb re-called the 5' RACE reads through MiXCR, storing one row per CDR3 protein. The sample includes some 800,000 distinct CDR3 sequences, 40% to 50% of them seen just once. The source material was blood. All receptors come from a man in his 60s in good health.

CDR3 coding DNA: TGTGCCAGCAGATATAAAAGGGACGATTCACCCCTCCACTTT. Amino acids: CASRYKRDDSPLHF. This chain connects TRBV2 to TRBJ1-6; TRBD1 is a possible D gene (5 bases). V was clipped by 6 bases and J by 8 bases, with 14 bases between them. Germline V gives CDR1 SNHLY, CDR2 FYNNEI. The CDR3 has 14 amino acids.

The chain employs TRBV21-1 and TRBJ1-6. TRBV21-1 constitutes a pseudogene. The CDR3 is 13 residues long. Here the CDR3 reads CASSKVIGFPLHF. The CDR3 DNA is TGTGCCAGCAGCAAAGTTATAGGGTTCCCCCTCCACTTT.

This CDR3 reads CSVEYSYNEQFF. The DNA of the CDR3 is TGCAGCGTTGAGTACTCCTACAATGAGCAGTTCTTC. V is TRBV29-1 and J is TRBJ2-1; D is uncertain. V was cut by 3 bases and J by 0 bases, with 3 bases left in between. Germline CDR1 reads SQVTM; CDR2 reads ANQGSEA. The length of the CDR3 is 12 residues.

CDR3 protein: CASSLRGGPESDTQYF. DNA for the CDR3: TGTGCCAGCAGCTTAAGGGGAGGGCCGGAGTCAGATACGCAGTATTTT. The J gene is TRBJ2-3, the V gene TRBV7-9, with TRBD2 matching 7 bases. Germline V gene lookup returns CDR1 SEHNR and CDR2 FQNEAQ (reference sequence). CDR3 length: 16 residues. Trimming took 2 bases from V and 4 from J; bases not matched to a gene: 9.

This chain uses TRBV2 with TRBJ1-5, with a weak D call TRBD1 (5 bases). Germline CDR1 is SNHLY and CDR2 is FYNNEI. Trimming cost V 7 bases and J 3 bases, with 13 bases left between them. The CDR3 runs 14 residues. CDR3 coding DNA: TGTGCCAGCACCGAGGCACAGGTCAATCAGCCCCAGCATTTT. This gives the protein CASTEAQVNQPQHF.

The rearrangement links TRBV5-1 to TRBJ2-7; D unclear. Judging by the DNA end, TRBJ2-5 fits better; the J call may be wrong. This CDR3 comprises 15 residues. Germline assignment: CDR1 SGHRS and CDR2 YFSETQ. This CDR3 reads CASSLEAKPEETQYF. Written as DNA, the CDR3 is TGCGCCAGCAGCTTGGAGGCCAAACCGGAAGAGACCCAGTACTTC.

CDR3 sequence reads: CATSDRADTSYGYTF. DNA for the CDR3: TGTGCCACCAGTGATCGGGCAGATACCTCCTATGGCTACACCTTC. V gene TRBV24-1 combines with J gene TRBJ1-2; D is ambiguous. This CDR3 has 15 amino acids. Germline lookup yields CDR1 KGHDR and CDR2 SFDVKD. Trimming removed 3 bases from V and 4 bases from J, with 14 bases in between.

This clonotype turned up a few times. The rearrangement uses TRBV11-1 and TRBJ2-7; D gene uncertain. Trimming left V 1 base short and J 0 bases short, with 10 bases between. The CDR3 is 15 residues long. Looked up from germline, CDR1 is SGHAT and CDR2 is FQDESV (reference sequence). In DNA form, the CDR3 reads TGTGCCAGCAGCTTAGGCCAGTTCGACTCCTACGAGCAGTACTTC. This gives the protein CASSLGQFDSYEQYF.

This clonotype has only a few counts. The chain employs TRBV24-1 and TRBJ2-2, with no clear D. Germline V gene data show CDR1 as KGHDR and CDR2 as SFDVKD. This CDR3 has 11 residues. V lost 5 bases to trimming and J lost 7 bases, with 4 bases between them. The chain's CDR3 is CATSGDGELFF. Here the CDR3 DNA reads TGTGCCACCAGTGGGGACGGGGAGCTGTTTTTT.

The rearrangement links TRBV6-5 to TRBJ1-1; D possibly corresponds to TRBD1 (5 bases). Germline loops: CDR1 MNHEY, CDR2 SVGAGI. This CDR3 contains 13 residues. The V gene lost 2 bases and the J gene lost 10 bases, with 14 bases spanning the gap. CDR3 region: CASSYPGPGGAFF. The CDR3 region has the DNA TGTGCCAGCAGTTACCCTGGGCCGGGGGGAGCTTTCTTT.

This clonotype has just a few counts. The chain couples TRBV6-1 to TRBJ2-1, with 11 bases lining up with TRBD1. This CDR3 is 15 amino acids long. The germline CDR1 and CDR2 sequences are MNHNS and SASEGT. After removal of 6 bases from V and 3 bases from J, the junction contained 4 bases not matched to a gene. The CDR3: CASRVDRGHYNEQFF. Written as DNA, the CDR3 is TGTGCCAGCAGGGTGGACAGGGGGCACTACAATGAGCAGTTCTTC.

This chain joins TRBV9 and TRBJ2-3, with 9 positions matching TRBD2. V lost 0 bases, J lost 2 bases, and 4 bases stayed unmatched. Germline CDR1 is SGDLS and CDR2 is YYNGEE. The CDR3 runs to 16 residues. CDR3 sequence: CASSVEAGGPTDTQYF. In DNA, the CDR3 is TGTGCCAGCAGCGTAGAAGCGGGGGGCCCCACAGATACGCAGTATTTT.

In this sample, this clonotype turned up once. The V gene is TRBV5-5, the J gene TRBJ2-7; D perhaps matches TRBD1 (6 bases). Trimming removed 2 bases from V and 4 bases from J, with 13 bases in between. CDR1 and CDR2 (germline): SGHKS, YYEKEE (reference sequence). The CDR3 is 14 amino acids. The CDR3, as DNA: TGTGCCAGCAGCTTAGGGGACAAGGGGTACGAGCAGTACTTC. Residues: CASSLGDKGYEQYF. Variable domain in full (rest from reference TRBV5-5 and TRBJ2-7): DAGVTQSPTHLIKTRGQQVTLRCSPISGHKSVSWYQQVLGQGPQFIFQYYEKEERGRGNFPDRFSARQFPNYSSELNVNALLLGDSALYLCASSLGDKGYEQYFGPGTRLTVT.

The CDR3 sequence is CASSYGDPYEQYF. CDR3 sequence (DNA): TGTGCCAGCAGTTACGGAGATCCCTACGAGCAGTACTTC. This chain joins TRBV27 and TRBJ2-7; D gene uncertain. CDR3 size: 13 residues. V was pared by 4 bases and J by 2 bases, with 9 bases between. CDR1 and CDR2 from the germline V gene are MNHEY and SMNVEV (reference sequence).

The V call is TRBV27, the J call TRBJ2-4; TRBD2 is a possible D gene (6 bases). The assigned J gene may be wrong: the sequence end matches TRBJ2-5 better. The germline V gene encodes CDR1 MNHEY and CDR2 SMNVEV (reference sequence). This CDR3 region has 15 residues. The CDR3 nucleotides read TGTGCCAGCAGTTTATCCTCGCGGCGGGGCGAGACCCAGTACTTC. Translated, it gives CASSLSSRRGETQYF.

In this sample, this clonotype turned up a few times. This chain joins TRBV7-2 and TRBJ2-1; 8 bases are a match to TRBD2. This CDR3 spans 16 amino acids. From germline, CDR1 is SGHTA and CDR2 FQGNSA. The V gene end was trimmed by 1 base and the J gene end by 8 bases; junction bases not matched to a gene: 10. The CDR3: CASSLGFAGGEDEQFF. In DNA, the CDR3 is TGTGCCAGCAGCTTAGGGTTTGCGGGGGGAGAGGATGAGCAGTTCTTC.

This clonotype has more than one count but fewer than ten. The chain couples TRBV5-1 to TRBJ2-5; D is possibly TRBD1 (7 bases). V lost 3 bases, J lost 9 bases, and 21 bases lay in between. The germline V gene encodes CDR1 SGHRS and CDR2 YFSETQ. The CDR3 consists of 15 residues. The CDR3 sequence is CASSSGTDNTGAQYF. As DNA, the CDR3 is TGCGCCAGCAGCTCCGGGACAGATAATACGGGGGCCCAGTACTTC.

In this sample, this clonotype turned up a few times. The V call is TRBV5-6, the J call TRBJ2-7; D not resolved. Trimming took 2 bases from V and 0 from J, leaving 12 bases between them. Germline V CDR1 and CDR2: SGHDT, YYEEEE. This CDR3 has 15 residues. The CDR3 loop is CASSLKGKGSYEQYF. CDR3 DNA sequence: TGTGCCAGCAGCTTAAAAGGGAAAGGCTCCTACGAGCAGTACTTC.

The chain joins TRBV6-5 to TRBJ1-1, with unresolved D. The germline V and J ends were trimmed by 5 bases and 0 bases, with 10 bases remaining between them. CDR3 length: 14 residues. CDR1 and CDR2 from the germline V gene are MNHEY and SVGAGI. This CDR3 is CASSASVLNTEAFF. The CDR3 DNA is TGTGCCAGCAGTGCCAGCGTTTTGAACACTGAAGCTTTCTTT.

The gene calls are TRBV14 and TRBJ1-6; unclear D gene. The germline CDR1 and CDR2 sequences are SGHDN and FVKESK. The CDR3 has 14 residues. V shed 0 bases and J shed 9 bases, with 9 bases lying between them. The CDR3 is CASSQELGGSPLHF. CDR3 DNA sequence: TGTGCCAGCAGCCAAGAGTTGGGAGGTTCACCCCTCCACTTT.

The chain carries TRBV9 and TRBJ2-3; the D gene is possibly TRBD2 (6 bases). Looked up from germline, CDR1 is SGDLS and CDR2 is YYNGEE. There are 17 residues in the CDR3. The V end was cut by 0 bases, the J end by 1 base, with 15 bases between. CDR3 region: CASSVVLWRGRTDTQYF. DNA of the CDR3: TGTGCCAGCAGCGTAGTTCTCTGGAGGGGTCGCACAGATACGCAGTATTTT.

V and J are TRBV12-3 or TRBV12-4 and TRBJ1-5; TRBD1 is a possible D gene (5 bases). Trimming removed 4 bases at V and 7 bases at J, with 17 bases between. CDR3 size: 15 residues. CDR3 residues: CASSSNTGGGQPQHF. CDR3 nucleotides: TGTGCCAGCAGTTCTAACACAGGAGGCGGGCAGCCCCAGCATTTT.

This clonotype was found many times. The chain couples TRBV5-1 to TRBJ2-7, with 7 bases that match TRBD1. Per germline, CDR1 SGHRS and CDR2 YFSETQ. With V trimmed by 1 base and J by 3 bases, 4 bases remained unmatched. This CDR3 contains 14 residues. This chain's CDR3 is CASSLLGQDYEQYF. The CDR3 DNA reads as TGCGCCAGCAGCTTGCTCGGACAGGACTACGAGCAGTACTTC. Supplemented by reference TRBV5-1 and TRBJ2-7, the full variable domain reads KAGVTQTPRYLIKTRGQQVTLSCSPISGHRSVSWYQQTPGQGLQFLFEYFSETQRNKGNFPGRFSGRQFSNSRSEMNVSTLELGDSALYLCASSLLGQDYEQYFGPGTRLTVT.